This TCR beta chain is from a study of CD8 T cells in ankylosing spondylitis. Findings and limits, study-wide: Blood from ankylosing spondylitis patients appeared to carry a characteristic eight-variant TCR beta motif.

In its sample, this clonotype was seen a few times. Its antigen is not identified. CDR1 is ENHRY, CDR2 SYGVKD, per germline. This CDR3 spans 17 amino acids. Unmatched junction bases numbered 15, after V lost 3 bases and J lost 7 bases. TCRdb re-called the 5' RACE reads through MiXCR, storing one row per CDR3 protein. Here the sample spans a few hundred thousand distinct CDR3 sequences, under 25% being singletons. V usage is TRBV10-3 and J usage is TRBJ2-7; TRBD2 aligns across 10 bases. The sequence came from a male donor with ankylosing spondylitis. The specimen sequenced was blood, either unsorted or a sorted T cell fraction (not recorded which). The CDR3 coding sequence is TGTGCCATCAGTGAATACCCGAGGACTAGCGGTGCCTGGGAGCAGTACTTC. Its translation: CAISEYPRTSGAWEQYF.